In this sample, the clone carrying this T cell receptor beta chain is medium-sized (0.01 to 0.1%). Its antigen is still unknown. This sample stems from a study of molecular identifiers for immune sequencing clone quantification. Whole-study context: Naive CD8 cell RNA, from around 20,000 or 100,000 cells, was split five ways in replicates, with four sequenced. Whole-study results and caveats: Clone sizes that are highly expanded could be underestimated when identical TCR molecules share a barcode.

TCRdb reanalysed the PCR reads using MiXCR and keeps one entry per CDR3 protein. The repertoire consists of approximately 20,000 distinct CDR3 sequences, with about a fifth occurring once and the leading ten covering 5% to 7%. Naive CD8 T cells were picked out by sorting for CD8+CD4-CCR7+CD45RA+. Germline V gives CDR1 MNHEY, CDR2 SVGAGI. The CDR3 loop spans 14 amino acids. The ends were cut back, 2 bases at V and 5 bases at J, with 13 bases in the middle. The chain couples TRBV6-5 to TRBJ2-7; weak D call: TRBD2 (6 bases). The TCR sequence derives from a human donor in good health. Some libraries in this study had Jurkat cell RNA spiked in. Sequences were obtained from naive CD8+ T cells from blood, with Jurkat cell RNA spiked in. Subset in this sample: FACS-sorted CD8+CD4-CCR7+CD45RA+ naive T cells. The CDR3 spells CASSYGQGGHEQYF. CDR3 nucleotides: TGTGCCAGCAGTTACGGGCAGGGAGGCCACGAGCAGTACTTC.